This T cell receptor beta chain is drawn from a study of T cells in Graves' hyperthyroidism and ophthalmopathy. Study findings and constraints: Stable hyperthyroidism was told apart from ophthalmopathy by a model built on 13 V-J features.

No progression to ophthalmopathy during 18 months of follow-up defined stable disease. Orbital computed tomography, thyroid ultrasound, serum thyroxine and TRAb, and clinical symptoms together informed the diagnoses. The PBMCs were taken from around 9 ml of fresh peripheral blood. As concerns this clonotype: No antigen is known for it.

The V segment lost 4 bases and the J segment 0 bases; nucleotides outside the gene matches: 4. The germline V gene has CDR1 DFQATT and CDR2 SNEGSKA (reference sequence). This CDR3 has 15 amino acids. TCR beta CDR3 regions were amplified from RNA. First-round RT-PCR with HTBI primers amplified the TCR CDR3 region. One entry per CDR3 protein, called by TCRdb with MiXCR from the multiplex PCR reads. The data contain approximately 210,000 distinct CDR3 sequences, approximately 17% of them singletons. Specimen: blood. The TCR sequence derives from a man aged 45-65 years with Graves' hyperthyroidism. The V gene is TRBV20-1, the J gene TRBJ2-7; 12 bases match TRBD2. Here the CDR3 reads CSAKLAGGTSYEQYF. CDR3 sequence (DNA): TGCAGTGCTAAGCTAGCGGGAGGGACCTCCTACGAGCAGTACTTC.